The 9 T cell receptor beta chains presented below share a single source sample, sequenced in a study of low-dose radiotherapy and immunotherapy resistance in tumors. First-strand cDNA used TRAV- and TRBV-specific primers, covering alpha and beta chains. The authors ran approximately 20 PCR cycles to amplify TCRs with a constant-region primer and V-primer adapter. MiXCR was run by TCRdb on the reads, yielding one entry per CDR3 protein. The data hold 16,000 or so distinct CDR3 sequences, with about 74% observed a single time. The receptor source for this set is a human donor with advanced metastatic prostate, ovarian, gallbladder or colorectal cancer (not recorded which). This table probably holds off-target reads from a library built for another chain.

This sequence joins TRBV29-1 and TRBJ2-2; 8 positions agree with TRBD1. This CDR3 is built from 14 residues. The germline V gene encodes CDR1 SQVTM and CDR2 ANQGSEA. Trimming at V came to 4 bases and at J to 4 bases, leaving 5 bases not matched to a gene. For the CDR3, the DNA is TGCAGCGTTGGGACAACAGGGGGCACCGGGGAGCTGTTTTTT. Encoded protein: CSVGTTGGTGELFF.

The V gene is TRBV2, the J gene TRBJ1-2; 7 positions match TRBD1. This CDR3 is 14 amino acids long. The junction had 6 bases not matched to a gene; V was cut back by 6 bases and J by 2 bases. Germline V gene sequence: CDR1 SNHLY, CDR2 FYNNEI. Written as DNA, the CDR3 is TGTGCCAGCAGCCGGGACAGAGGAAACTATGGCTACACCTTC. Protein sequence: CASSRDRGNYGYTF. The full variable domain, in which reference TRBV2 and TRBJ1-2 provide the parts outside the CDR3, is EPEVTQTPSHQVTQMGQEVILRCVPISNHLYFYWYRQILGQKVEFLVSFYNNEISEKSEIFDDQFSVERPDGSNFTLKIRSTKLEDSAMYFCASSRDRGNYGYTFGSGTRLTVV.

The chain uses TRBV12-3 or TRBV12-4 and TRBJ1-2; D not resolved. This CDR3 comprises 12 residues. The germline V and J ends were trimmed by 3 bases and 2 bases, with 4 bases remaining between them. The CDR3 protein is CASSLENYGYTF. The CDR3 bases are TGTGCCAGCAGTTTGGAGAACTATGGCTACACCTTC.

The gene calls are TRBV28 and TRBJ2-1; TRBD2 matches at 15 bases. CDR1 and CDR2 from the germline V gene are MDHEN and SYDVKM. V shed 4 bases, J shed 8 bases, and the junction held 12 bases outside the gene matches. The CDR3 has 18 amino acids. The DNA of the CDR3 is TGTGCCAGCAGTTACAAAACGGGACTAGCGGGAGGTGGCGATGAGCAGTTCTTC. Translated: CASSYKTGLAGGGDEQFF.

The rearrangement joins TRBV2 to TRBJ1-5; D gene uncertain. This CDR3 is 14 amino acids long. V dropped 4 bases and J dropped 2 bases, with 9 bases sitting between them. Looked up from germline, CDR1 is SNHLY and CDR2 is FYNNEI. The CDR3 reads CASSGGKGNQPQHF. CDR3 coding DNA: TGTGCCAGCAGTGGAGGGAAAGGCAATCAGCCCCAGCATTTT. Complete variable domain (other parts from reference TRBV2 and TRBJ1-5): EPEVTQTPSHQVTQMGQEVILRCVPISNHLYFYWYRQILGQKVEFLVSFYNNEISEKSEIFDDQFSVERPDGSNFTLKIRSTKLEDSAMYFCASSGGKGNQPQHFGDGTRLSIL.

The chain has TRBV6-8 and TRBJ2-7; 11 bases agree with TRBD1. The CDR3 is 15 amino acids. Germline V lookup: CDR1 MNHGY, CDR2 SAAAGT. Unmatched junction bases numbered 9, after V lost 4 bases and J lost 7 bases. The CDR3 DNA sequence: TGTGCCAGCAGTTCCAGGACAGGGGGCTTTAATGAGCAGTACTTC. This codes for CASSSRTGGFNEQYF.

Here the CDR3 DNA reads TGTGCCATCAGTGAGAAAGGGGCGGAATTCTTT. This gives the protein CAISEKGAEFF. This chain links TRBV10-3 with TRBJ1-1; D may be TRBD1 (5 bases). V was shortened by 2 bases and J by 14 bases, with 12 bases between the two germline ends. The length of the CDR3 is 11 residues. Germline V gene sequence: CDR1 ENHRY, CDR2 SYGVKD.

This sequence joins TRBV2 and TRBJ2-1; perhaps TRBD1 as D (6 bases). This CDR3 has 15 residues. Germline V lookup: CDR1 SNHLY, CDR2 FYNNEI. V lost 5 bases, J lost 0 bases, and 11 bases lay in between. This chain's CDR3 is CASSQRGSSYNEQFF. CDR3 DNA sequence: TGTGCCAGCAGTCAAAGGGGGAGCTCCTACAATGAGCAGTTCTTC.

CDR3 region: CASARGGGRDTGELFF. The CDR3 DNA reads TGTGCCAGCGCCCGGGGTGGGGGGCGCGACACCGGGGAGCTGTTTTTT. This chain uses TRBV19 with TRBJ2-2; D may be TRBD1 or TRBD2 (6 bases each). The CDR3 consists of 16 residues. The germline CDR1 and CDR2 sequences are LNHDA and SQIVND (reference sequence). Trimming removed 9 bases from V and 3 bases from J, with 20 bases in between.